The subject of this entry is one T cell receptor beta chain. Profiled with immunoSEQ multiplex PCR; TCRdb holds only in-frame clones, not every one. The top ten hold 0.15% to 0.17% of the sample, which has 95,000 to 150,000 clones, 93% seen once. The data belong to a study of OX40 agonist ivuxolimab in advanced cancers. This sequence originates from an adult with an advanced solid tumor such as melanoma, head and neck, liver or kidney cancer. Source: CD4+ or CD8+ T cells sorted from blood, taken in a trial of the OX40 agonist ivuxolimab.

The CDR3, as DNA: TGTGCCACCAGCAGCGGGACAGGGATTGGGACCGGGGAGCTGTTTTTT. Protein sequence: CATSSGTGIGTGELFF. V gene TRBV15 combines with J gene TRBJ2-2; 9 bases map to TRBD1. CDR1 LNHNV and CDR2 YYDKDF come from the germline V gene (reference sequence). CDR3 length: 16 residues. Trimming at V came to 3 bases and at J to 5 bases, leaving 7 bases not matched to a gene.